This is a list of T cell receptor beta chains from one sample in a study of cytomegalovirus exposure and HLA in healthy donors. The assay was immunoSEQ multiplex PCR, and TCRdb's table has in-frame clones only and misses some. The sample shows roughly 220,000 clones, under 95% of them seen only once. Sequencing was performed on PBMCs. The source of these receptors is a woman younger than 35 in good health and CMV-seronegative. Both conserved end residues are part of each CDR3. A D gene is named only where the DNA matches it firmly.

J gene	D gene	V gene	CDR3 length	CDR3 protein
TRBJ2-5	NA	TRBV2	16	CASSEAVGGALETQYF
TRBJ1-6	NA	TRBV28	14	CASSLGVSGSPLHF
TRBJ2-1	TRBD2	TRBV11-2	15	CASSLMGLPDREQFF
TRBJ2-7	NA	TRBV6-1	14	CASSEQGPQGEQYF
TRBJ2-1	TRBD2	TRBV30	15	CAWSVNGGVYNEQFF
TRBJ2-7	NA	TRBV20-1	11	CSALDSYEQYF
TRBJ2-1	NA	TRBV28	11	CASRLYNEQFF
TRBJ2-7	NA	TRBV6-6	15	CASSYWAGPAGEQYF
TRBJ2-7	TRBD2	TRBV4-2	16	CASSQVTAGTTYEQYF
TRBJ1-6	TRBD1	TRBV9	17	CASSVRDRWSSVSPLHF
TRBJ2-7	NA	TRBV21-1	11	CASVAYCEQYF
TRBJ1-2	NA	TRBV7-9	15	CASSLWGLPHYGYTF
TRBJ2-5	TRBD2	TRBV18	16	CASSPDSGVPRETQYF
TRBJ2-1	NA	TRBV29-1	12	CSVVAGVNEQFF
TRBJ2-7	NA	TRBV6-4	13	CASSDGLSYEQYF
TRBJ2-7	NA	TRBV19	15	CASSIGADYSYEQYF
TRBJ2-2	TRBD1	TRBV7-9	16	CASSLSTGSNTGELFF
TRBJ2-6	NA	TRBV29-1	13	CSVDEGAILGLTF
TRBJ2-2	TRBD1	TRBV30	13	CAWTGQGTGELFF
TRBJ2-7	TRBD1	TRBV11-2	17	CASRSPGGAMSRYEQYF
TRBJ1-2	NA	TRBV11-2	15	CASSLDSSGLGIYTF
TRBJ2-5	TRBD2	TRBV2	18	CASSEARLAGVGEETQYF
TRBJ2-7	TRBD1	TRBV29-1	16	CSVEYATGNSPHEQYF
TRBJ1-5	NA	TRBV18	14	CASSPNSVDQPQHF
TRBJ2-7	NA	TRBV28	14	CASRTPSGSYEQYF
TRBJ1-3	NA	TRBV9	14	CASSVGTPGNTIYF
TRBJ1-1	NA	TRBV6-1	13	CASSHTWNTEAFF
TRBJ1-1	TRBD1	TRBV19	15	CASSIRGQGDTEAFF
TRBJ1-1	NA	TRBV30	13	CAWSVLGNTEAFF
TRBJ2-5	TRBD2	TRBV27	13	CASRLFASGGQYF
TRBJ2-7	TRBD2	TRBV27	15	CASSLGGLAIYEQYF
TRBJ2-2	TRBD1	TRBV7-9	17	CASSFDRDRRNTGELFF
TRBJ1-1	NA	TRBV4-1	13	CASSQSTYRGAFF
TRBJ2-2	NA	TRBV2	15	CASSVREIAGGELFF
TRBJ1-6	NA	TRBV28	15	CASSLSPRANSPLHF
TRBJ2-2	NA	TRBV6-5	14	CASSYRGFTGELFF
TRBJ2-7	TRBD2	TRBV5-1	15	CASSLGLAGGYEQYF
TRBJ2-7	TRBD2	TRBV19	16	CASSNSAGLAGGEQYF
TRBJ2-7	TRBD2	TRBV27	16	CASRETSGSHLGEQYF
TRBJ2-7	NA	TRBV5-4	13	CASSRGWLYEQYF
TRBJ2-6	NA	TRBV6-5	15	CASSSDIAGANVLTF
TRBJ2-1	TRBD2	TRBV6-4	14	CASSGAGARNEQFF
TRBJ1-5	NA	TRBV5-6	14	CASSFGRGMEPQHF
TRBJ2-1	TRBD2	TRBV5-1	14	CASSRGGHYNEQFF
TRBJ2-7	NA	TRBV4-1	16	CASSQDWASAPYEQYF
TRBJ2-7	NA	TRBV6-1	15	CASRPNIAGQGEQYF
TRBJ1-2	NA	TRBV25-1	14	CASSTVGSNYGYTF
TRBJ2-7	TRBD2	TRBV27	14	CASSLGLAAPERYF
TRBJ1-5	TRBD1	TRBV27	14	CASSPDRDSQPQHF
TRBJ1-5	TRBD1	TRBV30	13	CAWGTANNQPQHF
TRBJ2-4	TRBD2	TRBV29-1	17	CSAIGLAGVPAKNIQYF
TRBJ1-5	NA	TRBV19	14	CASSIQGSWQPQHF
TRBJ2-7	NA	TRBV11-3	13	CASSDSHIRKQYF
TRBJ2-7	TRBD2	TRBV10-2	17	CASSERGGGESGYEQYF
TRBJ2-7	NA	TRBV13	13	CASSLVGSAEQYF
TRBJ2-1	TRBD2	TRBV5-1	15	CASSLGTSLGNEQFF